The source of this TCR beta chain is a study of blood T cell repertoires in COVID-19. Study as a whole: Collection of acute and convalescent COVID-19 samples took place in the United States, Italy and Spain.

Assay used: immunoSEQ multiplex PCR; TCRdb lists only in-frame clones, some missing. The table has tens of thousands of clones, roughly 80% seen once; the top ten hold around 19%. The V gene lost 2 bases and the J gene lost 7 bases, with 11 bases spanning the gap. The CDR3 runs to 13 residues. The sample consisted of peripheral blood. The sequence was obtained from a human donor in a cohort sampled during active COVID-19. The gene calls are TRBV12-3 or TRBV12-4 and TRBJ1-1; a possible D gene is TRBD1 (5 bases). The CDR3 region has the DNA TGTGCCAGCAGTTTAAGGGGTCAAGGTGAAGCTTTCTTT. Translation gives CASSLRGQGEAFF.